This is a list of T cell receptor beta chains from one sample in a study of OX40 agonist ivuxolimab in advanced cancers. Profiling relied on immunoSEQ multiplex PCR, and the TCRdb table lists in-frame clones only, not all of them. The sample lists about 73,000 clones, more than 85% occurring once. The input for sequencing was CD4+ or CD8+ T cells sorted from blood, taken in a trial of the OX40 agonist ivuxolimab. All receptors derive from an adult with an advanced solid tumor such as melanoma, head and neck, liver or kidney cancer. Both conserved end residues are part of each CDR3. The D gene is left open where the match is weak. Clone size appears in some rows only: once, few, many, or a class for an expanded clone.

abundance	j_gene	d_gene	v_gene	CDR3aa	CDR3nt
-	TRBJ1-4	-	TRBV9	CASSVGQATNEKLFF	TGTGCCAGCAGCGTAGGCCAAGCAACTAATGAAAAACTGTTTTTT
once	TRBJ2-3	-	TRBV18	CASSLGPDTQYF	TGTGCCAGCTCACTAGGCCCAGATACGCAGTATTTT
-	TRBJ2-7	TRBD1	TRBV7-9	CASSPDREYEQYF	TGTGCCAGCAGCCCCGACAGGGAGTACGAGCAGTACTTC
-	TRBJ2-2	-	TRBV6-1	CASGDGARVYTGELFF	TGTGCCAGCGGTGATGGGGCGCGGGTATACACCGGGGAGCTGTTTTTT
once	TRBJ2-1	-	TRBV13	CASSLGGTREQFF	TGTGCCAGCAGCTTAGGTGGGACACGTGAGCAGTTCTTC
-	TRBJ2-7	TRBD1	TRBV6-5	CASSYFRTGAYEQYF	TGTGCCAGCAGTTACTTCCGGACAGGAGCCTACGAGCAGTACTTC
-	TRBJ1-1	-	TRBV14	CASSQDREFEAFF	TGTGCCAGCAGCCAAGATAGGGAGTTTGAAGCTTTCTTT
-	TRBJ2-1	-	TRBV9	CASSSINEQFF	TGTGCCAGCAGCTCAATCAATGAGCAGTTCTTC
-	TRBJ2-1	-	TRBV15	CATSRDMGSSYNEQFF	TGTGCCACCAGCAGAGATATGGGGAGCTCCTACAATGAGCAGTTCTTC
-	TRBJ1-3	-	TRBV25-1	CASSELGAEGSGNTIYF	TGTGCCAGCAGTGAATTGGGAGCGGAGGGCTCTGGAAACACCATATATTTT
-	TRBJ2-1	TRBD2	TRBV27	CASSYGGGENEQFF	TGTGCCAGCAGTTATGGGGGAGGGGAAAATGAGCAGTTCTTC
-	TRBJ1-1	-	TRBV6-5	CASSYPQGTEAFF	TGTGCCAGCAGTTACCCGCAGGGGACAGAAGCTTTCTTT
-	TRBJ1-5	TRBD1	TRBV19	CATTTGGLNQPQHF	TGTGCCACTACCACAGGGGGTCTCAATCAGCCCCAGCATTTT
-	TRBJ1-3	-	TRBV7-9	CASSPGPNHSGNTIYF	TGTGCCAGCAGCCCCGGCCCCAACCACTCTGGAAACACCATATATTTT
-	TRBJ1-3	-	TRBV27	CASSLSPGPVSGNTIYF	TGTGCCAGCAGTTTGTCACCGGGACCGGTCTCTGGAAACACCATATATTTT
-	TRBJ1-1	-	TRBV4-1	CASSQEWSMGLEAFF	TGCGCCAGCAGCCAAGAATGGTCGATGGGCCTTGAAGCTTTCTTT
-	TRBJ2-2	TRBD2	TRBV6-6	CASSPLAGGNTGELFF	TGTGCCAGCAGCCCGCTAGCGGGGGGTAACACCGGGGAGCTGTTTTTT
-	TRBJ2-7	TRBD1	TRBV6-1	CASRTGGVNYEQYF	TGTGCCAGCAGGACAGGGGGGGTCAACTACGAGCAGTACTTC
-	TRBJ2-7	TRBD2	TRBV15	CATSRDKVTSGWFSYEQYF	TGTGCCACCAGCAGAGATAAGGTGACTAGCGGGTGGTTCTCCTACGAGCAGTACTTC